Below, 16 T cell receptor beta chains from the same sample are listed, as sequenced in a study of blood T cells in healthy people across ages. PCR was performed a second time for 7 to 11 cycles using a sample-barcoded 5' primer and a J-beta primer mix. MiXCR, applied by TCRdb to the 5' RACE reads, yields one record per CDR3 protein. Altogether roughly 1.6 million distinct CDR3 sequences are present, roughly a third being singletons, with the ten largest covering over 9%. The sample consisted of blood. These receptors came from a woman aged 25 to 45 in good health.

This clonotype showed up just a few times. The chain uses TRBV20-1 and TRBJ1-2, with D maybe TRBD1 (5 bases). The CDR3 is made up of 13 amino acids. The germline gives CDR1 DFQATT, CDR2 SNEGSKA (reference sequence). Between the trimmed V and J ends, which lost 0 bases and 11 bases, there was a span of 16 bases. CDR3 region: CSARDQEVGVYTF. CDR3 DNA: TGCAGTGCTAGAGATCAAGAGGTGGGGGTTTACACCTTC.

CDR3 sequence: CASCPAGHGEQYF. CDR3 nucleotide sequence: TGTGCCAGCTGTCCAGCGGGGCACGGCGAGCAGTACTTC. This rearrangement joins TRBV27 to TRBJ2-7; 7 bases fit TRBD2. CDR1 is MNHEY, CDR2 SMNVEV, per germline (reference sequence). CDR3 length equals 13 residues. With V trimmed by 8 bases and J by 6 bases, 10 bases remained unmatched.

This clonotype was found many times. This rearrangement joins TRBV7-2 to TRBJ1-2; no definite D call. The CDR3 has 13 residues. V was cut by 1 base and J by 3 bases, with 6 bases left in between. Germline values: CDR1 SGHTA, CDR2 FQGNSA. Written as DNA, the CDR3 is TGTGCCAGCAGCTTAGGGCAGCACTATGGCTACACCTTC. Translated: CASSLGQHYGYTF.

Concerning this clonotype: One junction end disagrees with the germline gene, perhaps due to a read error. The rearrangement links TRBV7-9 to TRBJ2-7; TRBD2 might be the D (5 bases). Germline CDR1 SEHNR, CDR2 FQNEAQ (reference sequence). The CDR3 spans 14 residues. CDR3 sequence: CASSLTPYTGELYF. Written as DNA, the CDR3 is TGTGCCAGCAGCCTGACTCCCTACACCGGGGAGCTGTACTTC.

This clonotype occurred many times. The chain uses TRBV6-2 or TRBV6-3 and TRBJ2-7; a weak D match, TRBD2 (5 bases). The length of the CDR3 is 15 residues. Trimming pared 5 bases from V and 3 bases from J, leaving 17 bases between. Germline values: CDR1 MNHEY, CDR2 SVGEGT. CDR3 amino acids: CASSPRGQSIYEQYF. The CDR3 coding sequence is TGTGCCAGCAGTCCCCGCGGGCAATCCATCTACGAGCAGTACTTC.

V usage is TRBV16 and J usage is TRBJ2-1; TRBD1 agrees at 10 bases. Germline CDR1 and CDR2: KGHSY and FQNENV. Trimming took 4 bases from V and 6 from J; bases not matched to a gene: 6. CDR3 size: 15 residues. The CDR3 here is CASSPDRGIGNEQFF. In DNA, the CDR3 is TGTGCCAGCAGCCCGGACAGGGGGATCGGCAATGAGCAGTTCTTC.

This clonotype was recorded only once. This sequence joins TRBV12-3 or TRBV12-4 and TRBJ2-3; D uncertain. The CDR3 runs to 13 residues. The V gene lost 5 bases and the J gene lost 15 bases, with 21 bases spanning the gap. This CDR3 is CASSRVITDTEYF. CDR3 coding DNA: TGTGCCAGCAGTCGGGTGATCACAGATACGGAATATTTT.

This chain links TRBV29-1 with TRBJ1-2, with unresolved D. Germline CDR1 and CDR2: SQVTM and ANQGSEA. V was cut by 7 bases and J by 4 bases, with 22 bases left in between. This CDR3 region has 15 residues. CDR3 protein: CSANDVGLVGYGYTF. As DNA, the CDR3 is TGCAGCGCCAACGACGTAGGGTTAGTAGGCTATGGCTACACCTTC.

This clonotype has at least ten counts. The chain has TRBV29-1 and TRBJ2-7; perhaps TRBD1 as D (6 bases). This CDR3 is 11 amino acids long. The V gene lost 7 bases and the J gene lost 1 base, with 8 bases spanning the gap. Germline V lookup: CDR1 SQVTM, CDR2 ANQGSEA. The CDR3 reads CSGGQSYEQYF. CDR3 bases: TGCAGCGGCGGACAGTCCTACGAGCAGTACTTC.

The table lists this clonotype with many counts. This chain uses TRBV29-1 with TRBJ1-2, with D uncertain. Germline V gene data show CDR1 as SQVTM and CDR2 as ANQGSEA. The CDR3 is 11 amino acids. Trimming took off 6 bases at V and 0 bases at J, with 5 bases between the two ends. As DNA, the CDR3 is TGCAGCGTCGCGTCTAACTATGGCTACACCTTC. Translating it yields CSVASNYGYTF.

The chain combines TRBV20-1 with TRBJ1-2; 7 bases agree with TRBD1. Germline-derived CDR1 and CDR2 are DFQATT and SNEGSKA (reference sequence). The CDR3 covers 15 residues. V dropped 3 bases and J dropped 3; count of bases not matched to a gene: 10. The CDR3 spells CSASKGTAGDYGYTF. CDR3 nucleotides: TGCAGTGCTAGCAAGGGGACAGCGGGGGACTATGGCTACACCTTC.

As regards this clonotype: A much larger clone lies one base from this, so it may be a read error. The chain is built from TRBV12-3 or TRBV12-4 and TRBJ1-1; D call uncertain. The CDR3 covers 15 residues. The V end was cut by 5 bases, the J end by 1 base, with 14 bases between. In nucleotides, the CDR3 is TGTGCCAGCAGTCTGTACGAGACAAGGAACACTGAAGCTTTCTTT. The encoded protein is CASSLYETRNTEAFF.

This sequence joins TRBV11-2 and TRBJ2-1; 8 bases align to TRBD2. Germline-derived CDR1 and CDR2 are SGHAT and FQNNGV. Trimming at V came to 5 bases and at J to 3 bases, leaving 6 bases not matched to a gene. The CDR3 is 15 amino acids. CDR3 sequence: CASSHRLASYNEQFF. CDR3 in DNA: TGTGCCAGCAGCCATCGACTAGCGAGCTACAATGAGCAGTTCTTC.

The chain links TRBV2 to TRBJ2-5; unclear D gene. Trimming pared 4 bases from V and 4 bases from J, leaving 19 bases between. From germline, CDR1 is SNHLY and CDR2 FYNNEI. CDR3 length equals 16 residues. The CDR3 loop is CASSGQEHGSLETQYF. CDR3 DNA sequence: TGTGCCAGCAGTGGTCAGGAGCACGGTAGTTTAGAGACCCAGTACTTC.

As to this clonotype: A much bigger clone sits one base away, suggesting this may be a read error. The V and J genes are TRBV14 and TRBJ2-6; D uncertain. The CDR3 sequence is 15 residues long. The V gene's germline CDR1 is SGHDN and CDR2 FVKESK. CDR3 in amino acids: CASCQAHSGANVLTF. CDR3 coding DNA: TGTGCCAGCTGCCAAGCTCACTCTGGGGCCAACGTCCTGACTTTC. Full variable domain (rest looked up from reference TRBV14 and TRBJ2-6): EAGVTQFPSHSVIEKGQTVTLRCDPISGHDNLYWYRRVMGKEIKFLLHFVKESKQDESGMPNNRFLAERTGGTYSTLKVQPAELEDSGVYFCASCQAHSGANVLTFGAGSRLTVL.

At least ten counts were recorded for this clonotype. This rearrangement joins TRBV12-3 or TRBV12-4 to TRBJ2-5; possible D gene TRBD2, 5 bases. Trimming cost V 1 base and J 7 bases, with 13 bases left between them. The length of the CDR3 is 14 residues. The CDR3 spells CASSLVVAGVTQYF. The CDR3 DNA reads TGTGCCAGCAGTTTAGTGGTGGCGGGCGTGACCCAGTACTTC.